This TCR beta chain came from a study of blood T cell repertoires in COVID-19. The CDR3 runs to 16 residues. In germline, CDR1 is SGHRS, CDR2 YFSETQ. Trimming cost V 3 bases and J 3 bases; bases outside gene matches: 5. How the authors handled the data: From reference gene primer amplification, estimates of nucleated cell counts were derived. Produced via immunoSEQ multiplex PCR; TCRdb's table is partial and in-frame only. V, J and clone size were drawn from that table, and D and trimming were deduced from the DNA. The sample holds more than 20,000 clones, around nine tenths seen once. This TCR was sampled from a man aged 50 to 60 with active COVID-19. Sample: peripheral blood. This sequence joins TRBV5-1 and TRBJ2-2; 10 bases agree with TRBD2. CDR3 bases: TGCGCCAGCAGCTCGAGCGGGGGGGCCCACACCGGGGAGCTGTTTTTT. Translating gives CASSSSGGAHTGELFF.